The 25 T cell receptor beta chains presented below share a single source sample, sequenced in a study of CD8+ T cells in alopecia areata. As to treatment: oral pan-JAK inhibitor, 5-10 mg twice daily. Reverse transcription of extracted RNA yielded cDNA, which provided the sequencing template. Method: immunoSEQ multiplex PCR; TCRdb's copy keeps in-frame clones and lacks some. The table shows 200,000 to 250,000 clones, with less than 75% occurring only once. Sequences were derived from CD4+ T cells sorted from blood, sampled at week 4, from a patient treated with tofacitinib. The receptors stem from a human donor with alopecia areata.

This clone showed up many times. The chain couples TRBV18 to TRBJ2-3; unclear D gene. The CDR3 is 15 residues long. V dropped 5 bases and J dropped 0 bases, with 12 bases sitting between them. Looked up from germline, CDR1 is KGHSH and CDR2 is LQKENI. In DNA, the CDR3 is TGTGCCAGCTCATCCGAAGGGCAGAGCACAGATACGCAGTATTTT. It translates to CASSSEGQSTDTQYF.

This clone showed up just a few times. This chain connects TRBV29-1 to TRBJ1-5; tentative D call: TRBD1 (6 bases). This CDR3 contains 13 residues. CDR1 SQVTM and CDR2 ANQGSEA come from the germline V gene. Trimming stripped 0 bases from V and 3 bases from J, with 6 bases between. The CDR3: CSVEEGANQPQHF. CDR3 coding DNA: TGCAGCGTTGAAGAGGGGGCCAATCAGCCCCAGCATTTT.

V usage is TRBV30 and J usage is TRBJ2-5, with D maybe TRBD1 (6 bases). V was shortened by 0 bases and J by 4 bases, with 9 bases between the two germline ends. The CDR3 is 13 residues long. Per the germline V gene, CDR1 is GTSNPN and CDR2 is SVGIG (reference sequence). The chain's CDR3 is CAWSVIRGETQYF. The DNA for the CDR3 is TGTGCCTGGAGTGTTATCAGGGGAGAGACCCAGTACTTC. Together with reference TRBV30 and TRBJ2-5, the CDR3 gives the full variable domain: SQTIHQWPATLVQPVGSPLSLECTVEGTSNPNLYWYRQAAGRGLQLLFYSVGIGQISSEVPQNLSASRPQDRQFILSSKKLLLSDSGFYLCAWSVIRGETQYFGPGTRLLVL.

This clone was seen only a few times. A much larger clone sits a single nucleotide away, making a read error possible. This chain joins TRBV27 and TRBJ2-1; 7 bases are shared with TRBD1. The germline CDR1 and CDR2 sequences are MNHEY and SMNVEV (reference sequence). CDR3 length equals 14 residues. V shed 6 bases and J 3 bases; nucleotides not matched to a gene: 5. The CDR3 region is CASRPGQIYNEQFF. As DNA, the CDR3 is TGTGCCAGCAGACCGGGACAGATCTACAATGAGCAGTTCTTC.

V gene TRBV13 combines with J gene TRBJ1-6, with D uncertain. Germline loops: CDR1 PRHDT, CDR2 FYEKMQ (reference sequence). V lost 8 bases and J 10 bases, leaving 12 bases between the germline ends. The CDR3 runs to 12 residues. The CDR3 sequence is CASGGFDSPLHF. The DNA for the CDR3 is TGTGCCAGCGGAGGGTTCGACTCACCCCTCCACTTT.

The genes are TRBV14 and TRBJ1-6, with no clear D. V was trimmed by 1 base and J by 5 bases, leaving 12 bases between them. Germline lookup yields CDR1 SGHDN and CDR2 FVKESK. The CDR3 extends over 16 amino acids. The CDR3 spells CASSQVGVLNNSPLHF. The CDR3 coding sequence is TGTGCCAGCAGCCAAGTAGGCGTTCTCAATAATTCACCCCTCCACTTT.

This clone was observed a handful of times. The sample holds other DNA sequences that translate to the same CDR3. V and J are TRBV18 and TRBJ1-2; perhaps TRBD1 as D (5 bases). CDR3 length: 14 residues. Per germline, CDR1 KGHSH and CDR2 LQKENI. The germline V and J ends were trimmed by 0 bases and 4 bases, with 9 bases remaining between them. CDR3 sequence reads: CASSPPGQGYGYTF. In DNA, the CDR3 is TGTGCCAGCTCACCACCAGGGCAGGGCTATGGCTACACCTTC.

The V call is TRBV10-3, the J call TRBJ2-7; possibly TRBD2 for D (6 bases). Germline assignment: CDR1 ENHRY and CDR2 SYGVKD. Trimming removed 10 bases from V and 5 bases from J, with 18 bases in between. The CDR3 totals 13 residues. The CDR3 nucleotides read TGTGCCACCCGGGGACGACTAGTGGACGAGCAGTACTTC. It is translated as CATRGRLVDEQYF.

The chain links TRBV27 to TRBJ1-2, with TRBD1 identical over 7 bases. This CDR3 has 14 residues. Germline assignment: CDR1 MNHEY and CDR2 SMNVEV (reference sequence). Trimming removed 5 bases from V and 2 bases from J; junction bases left unmatched: 5. As DNA, the CDR3 is TGTGCCAGCAGTCCGGGACAGCTCAACTATGGCTACACCTTC. Its translation is CASSPGQLNYGYTF.

The rearrangement joins TRBV2 to TRBJ2-3; D unresolved. Germline V CDR1 and CDR2: SNHLY, FYNNEI. With 4 bases removed from V and 5 bases from J, the gap between germline ends came to 7 bases. The CDR3 loop spans 12 amino acids. The CDR3 DNA is TGTGCCAGCAGTGTGGTTCTAGATACGCAGTATTTT. Protein sequence: CASSVVLDTQYF.

This clone has just one count. The chain has TRBV6-1 and TRBJ2-5, with D unresolved. The CDR3 spans 11 residues. Germline loops: CDR1 MNHNS, CDR2 SASEGT. Trimming shortened V by 4 bases and J by 4 bases, and 4 bases separated the two germline ends. The CDR3 coding sequence is TGTGCCAGCAGTGGAGGAGAGACCCAGTACTTC. It codes for CASSGGETQYF.

This clone showed up just a few times. In DNA form, the CDR3 reads TGTGCCAGCAGCGCCACTGGTGAGCAGTACTTC. Protein sequence: CASSATGEQYF. The V and J genes are TRBV13 and TRBJ2-7; D call uncertain. The CDR3 is made up of 11 amino acids. Per the germline V gene, CDR1 is PRHDT and CDR2 is FYEKMQ (reference sequence). With 5 bases removed from V and 7 bases from J, the gap between germline ends came to 9 bases.

This clone was seen once. V gene TRBV9 combines with J gene TRBJ2-5; 11 positions match TRBD2. This CDR3 is 15 amino acids long. Per the germline V gene, CDR1 is SGDLS and CDR2 is YYNGEE. V lost 7 bases and J lost 6; bases outside the gene matches: 11. DNA of the CDR3: TGTGCCAGCCCCACTCCGACTAGCGGGGACCAGACCCAGTACTTC. It encodes CASPTPTSGDQTQYF.

The gene calls are TRBV7-2 and TRBJ1-2; 11 nucleotides match TRBD1. The CDR3 covers 15 residues. V shed 2 bases and J 7 bases; nucleotides not matched to a gene: 6. Germline V gene sequence: CDR1 SGHTA, CDR2 FQGNSA. CDR3 DNA sequence: TGTGCCAGCAGCTTAATCGGACAGGGGGCGGGTGGCTACACCTTC. This encodes CASSLIGQGAGGYTF.

The V call is TRBV29-1, the J call TRBJ1-2; 10 bases match TRBD1. The germline CDR1 and CDR2 sequences are SQVTM and ANQGSEA. This CDR3 is built from 11 residues. Losses at the gene ends were 6 bases for V and 12 bases for J; bases not matched to a gene: 7. The CDR3 spells CSVRQGAKDTF. The CDR3 DNA follows: TGCAGCGTAAGACAGGGGGCCAAGGACACCTTC.

The gene calls are TRBV15 and TRBJ2-3; the D is unclear. Germline loops: CDR1 LNHNV, CDR2 YYDKDF (reference sequence). The CDR3 sequence is 15 residues long. The V gene lost 2 bases and the J gene lost 5 bases, with 14 bases spanning the gap. The CDR3 loop reads CATSRRGSAGDTQYF. CDR3 DNA sequence: TGTGCCACCAGCAGACGAGGTTCCGCTGGAGATACGCAGTATTTT.

The chain uses TRBV5-1 and TRBJ2-7, with 12 bases fitting TRBD1. J lost 4 bases, V lost 4 bases, and 9 bases had no gene match. CDR3 size: 16 residues. Germline V gene sequence: CDR1 SGHRS, CDR2 YFSETQ. Here the CDR3 reads CASSGTWDRGRYEQYF. As DNA, the CDR3 is TGCGCCAGCAGCGGTACATGGGACAGGGGGCGATACGAGCAGTACTTC.

The chain is built from TRBV30 and TRBJ1-2, with 8 bases lining up with TRBD1. Per germline, CDR1 GTSNPN and CDR2 SVGIG (reference sequence). Trimming took 2 bases from V and 6 from J; bases not matched to a gene: 5. The CDR3 totals 13 residues. Written as DNA, the CDR3 is TGTGCCTGGAGTTCGGACAGGGTCCATGGCTACACCTTC. It yields the protein CAWSSDRVHGYTF.

The chain uses TRBV20-1 and TRBJ1-2; unclear D gene. The germline V gene encodes CDR1 DFQATT and CDR2 SNEGSKA (reference sequence). The V end was cut by 1 base, the J end by 4 bases, with 4 bases between. The CDR3 is made up of 11 amino acids. This CDR3 reads CSARGTYGYTF. The CDR3 region has the DNA TGCAGTGCTAGAGGCACCTATGGCTACACCTTC.

This clone showed up just a few times. Within the sample, other DNA sequences also encode this same CDR3. The chain links TRBV29-1 to TRBJ2-3; D gene unclear. Trimming left V 5 bases short and J 4 bases short, with 1 base between. The CDR3 has 9 amino acids. Germline V lookup: CDR1 SQVTM, CDR2 ANQGSEA. CDR3 in DNA: TGCAGCGTTTCAGATACGCAGTATTTT. This gives the protein CSVSDTQYF.

The chain couples TRBV27 to TRBJ1-6; 9 nucleotides match TRBD1. This CDR3 contains 13 residues. Germline V gene lookup returns CDR1 MNHEY and CDR2 SMNVEV (reference sequence). V shed 5 bases, J shed 18 bases, and the junction held 11 bases outside the gene matches. The CDR3 region is CASSIKWTGAPHF. Written as DNA, the CDR3 is TGTGCCAGCAGTATAAAGTGGACAGGGGCCCCCCACTTT.

This sequence joins TRBV5-1 and TRBJ2-3; 15 nucleotides match TRBD2. The CDR3 is made up of 15 amino acids. Per germline, CDR1 SGHRS and CDR2 YFSETQ. V lost 3 bases and J lost 6; bases outside the gene matches: 2. The CDR3, as DNA: TGCGCCAGCAGCTCCGGGACTAGCGGGGGGGATACGCAGTATTTT. Protein: CASSSGTSGGDTQYF.

This sequence joins TRBV29-1 and TRBJ2-3, with TRBD2 identical over 9 bases. Trimming removed 7 bases from V and 1 base from J; junction bases left unmatched: 6. This CDR3 is built from 14 residues. CDR1 is SQVTM, CDR2 ANQGSEA, per germline. The CDR3: CSAKAGGRTDTQYF. The CDR3 nucleotides read TGCAGCGCTAAAGCGGGGGGACGCACAGATACGCAGTATTTT.

This rearrangement joins TRBV29-1 to TRBJ1-2, with 7 bases that match TRBD1. CDR3 length equals 13 residues. Germline values: CDR1 SQVTM, CDR2 ANQGSEA. J gave up 7 bases and V 2 bases, and 7 bases lay outside the gene matches. The CDR3, as DNA: TGCAGCGTTGAATTACAGGGGCGAGGTGGCTACACCTTC. Amino acid sequence: CSVELQGRGGYTF.

The genes are TRBV5-1 and TRBJ2-5; no reliable D call. The CDR3 has 14 amino acids. CDR1 and CDR2 from the germline V gene are SGHRS and YFSETQ. The germline V and J ends were trimmed by 0 bases and 4 bases, with 10 bases remaining between them. CDR3 DNA sequence: TGCGCCAGCAGCTTGGTAGGGCGAGGAGAGACCCAGTACTTC. It translates to CASSLVGRGETQYF.